One sample yielded the 16 T cell receptor beta chains listed below, sequenced in a study of T cell clones after liver transplantation. The method was immunoSEQ multiplex PCR; TCRdb's version includes in-frame clones alone and lacks a portion of them. The data contain roughly 60,000 clones, 70% of them seen just once; the ten biggest clones take up around 2.8%. The sample consisted of CD4+ T cells from blood, taken at the approximately 15-month timepoint. The receptor source for this set is a human patient who received a liver transplant. A share of the T cells may be of graft donor origin.

V is TRBV30 and J is TRBJ1-4, with D possibly matching TRBD1 (6 bases). Between the trimmed V and J ends, which lost 3 bases and 8 bases, there was a span of 16 bases. CDR1 is GTSNPN and CDR2 is SVGIG in the germline V gene (reference sequence). The CDR3 has 14 residues. The CDR3, as DNA: TGTGCCTGGAGGGGGGGGCATGTGGGCGAAAAACTGTTTTTT. Protein: CAWRGGHVGEKLFF. Full variable domain (missing parts from reference TRBV30 and TRBJ1-4): SQTIHQWPATLVQPVGSPLSLECTVEGTSNPNLYWYRQAAGRGLQLLFYSVGIGQISSEVPQNLSASRPQDRQFILSSKKLLLSDSGFYLCAWRGGHVGEKLFFGSGTQLSVL.

This clone occurred a few times. The chain joins TRBV5-1 to TRBJ1-5, with 9 bases that match TRBD1. The CDR3 sequence is 14 residues long. Trimming at V came to 4 bases and at J to 4 bases, leaving 3 bases not matched to a gene. Germline V gives CDR1 SGHRS, CDR2 YFSETQ. The CDR3: CASSPGQGNQPQHF. The DNA for the CDR3 is TGCGCCAGCAGCCCGGGACAGGGTAATCAGCCCCAGCATTTT.

The rearrangement joins TRBV5-6 to TRBJ1-6; 8 nucleotides agree with TRBD1. The CDR3 extends over 14 amino acids. J gave up 10 bases and V 4 bases, and 7 bases lay outside the gene matches. Germline loops: CDR1 SGHDT, CDR2 YYEEEE. CDR3 bases: TGTGCCAGCAGCGGACGGGACAGGTACTCACCCCTCCACTTT. It translates to CASSGRDRYSPLHF.

This clone was observed once. CDR3 DNA sequence: TGTGCCAGCATCGCTGAAGGCGGGGAGCTGTTTTTT. As protein: CASIAEGGELFF. The chain joins TRBV28 to TRBJ2-2; D unclear. V lost 7 bases and J 7 bases, leaving 10 bases between the germline ends. The CDR3 spans 12 residues. Germline lookup yields CDR1 MDHEN and CDR2 SYDVKM.

The J gene is TRBJ2-6, the V gene TRBV5-1, with 7 bases aligning to TRBD1. The J segment lost 0 bases and the V segment lost 2 bases, leaving 2 bases of the junction unmatched. The length of the CDR3 is 16 residues. Germline CDR1 and CDR2: SGHRS and YFSETQ. The CDR3 sequence is CASSFRDSSGANVLTF. The CDR3 nucleotides are TGCGCCAGCAGCTTCCGGGACAGCTCTGGGGCCAACGTCCTGACTTTC.

The gene calls are TRBV7-6 and TRBJ2-3, with D perhaps matching TRBD1 or TRBD2 (5 bases each). The CDR3 loop spans 15 amino acids. The V and J ends lost 5 bases and 0 bases respectively, with 12 bases between them. Germline V gene lookup returns CDR1 SGHVS and CDR2 FNYEAQ. This CDR3 is CASSPEGRSTDTQYF. CDR3 DNA sequence: TGTGCCAGCAGCCCTGAGGGACGGAGCACAGATACGCAGTATTTT. Full variable domain (remainder filled in from reference TRBV7-6 and TRBJ2-3): GAGVSQSPRYKVTKRGQDVALRCDPISGHVSLYWYRQALGQGPEFLTYFNYEAQQDKSGLPNDRFSAERPEGSISTLTIQRTEQRDSAMYRCASSPEGRSTDTQYFGPGTRLTVL.

This chain links TRBV18 with TRBJ1-2, with D possibly being TRBD1 (5 bases). The CDR3 covers 12 residues. Trimming cost V 4 bases and J 2 bases, with 5 bases left between them. Germline values: CDR1 KGHSH, CDR2 LQKENI. The CDR3 reads CASSRQNYGYTF. In nucleotides, the CDR3 is TGTGCCAGCTCACGACAGAACTATGGCTACACCTTC.

The DNA of the CDR3 is TGTGCCAGCAGCTTTGGGGGGCCGACAGATACGCAGTATTTT. It is translated as CASSFGGPTDTQYF. The chain has TRBV7-9 and TRBJ2-3; tentatively, D is TRBD1 or TRBD2 (6 bases each). Germline CDR1 SEHNR, CDR2 FQNEAQ (reference sequence). CDR3 length equals 14 residues. V lost 3 bases and J 3 bases, leaving 10 bases between the germline ends. The entire variable domain, with the rest obtained from reference TRBV7-9 and TRBJ2-3, is as follows: DTGVSQNPRHKITKRGQNVTFRCDPISEHNRLYWYRQTLGQGPEFLTYFQNEAQLEKSRLLSDRFSAERPKGSFSTLEIQRTEQGDSAMYLCASSFGGPTDTQYFGPGTRLTVL.

V is TRBV6-1 and J is TRBJ1-1, with D possibly being TRBD1 (5 bases). V shed 8 bases and J shed 2 bases, with 15 bases lying between them. CDR1 MNHNS and CDR2 SASEGT come from the germline V gene. This CDR3 comprises 14 residues. In DNA, the CDR3 is TGTGCCAGCTGGCTAGGACAATCCAACACTGAAGCTTTCTTT. This encodes CASWLGQSNTEAFF.

This chain uses TRBV7-8 with TRBJ2-5; perhaps D is TRBD1 or TRBD2 (5 bases each). The germline V gene has CDR1 SGHVS and CDR2 FQNEAQ. Trimming shortened V by 5 bases and J by 4 bases, and 14 bases separated the two germline ends. The CDR3 has 14 amino acids. CDR3 sequence: CASSPGWGLETQYF. CDR3 coding DNA: TGTGCCAGCAGCCCGGGCTGGGGGTTAGAGACCCAGTACTTC.

This clone was found a few times. The chain employs TRBV2 and TRBJ2-1, with 7 bases that match TRBD2. The CDR3 consists of 10 residues. V lost 8 bases, J lost 9 bases, and 1 base stayed unmatched. CDR1 SNHLY and CDR2 FYNNEI come from the germline V gene. Here the CDR3 reads CASWGGEQFF. The DNA for the CDR3 is TGTGCCAGCTGGGGGGGTGAGCAGTTCTTC.

The chain carries TRBV28 and TRBJ1-4; a possible D gene is TRBD1 (5 bases). This CDR3 comprises 14 residues. V dropped 4 bases and J dropped 3 bases, with 9 bases sitting between them. Germline lookup yields CDR1 MDHEN and CDR2 SYDVKM. The DNA for the CDR3 is TGTGCCAGCAGTTCGGGGCAGGCTAATGAAAAACTGTTTTTT. This gives the protein CASSSGQANEKLFF.

V gene TRBV7-9 combines with J gene TRBJ2-3; D remains ambiguous. The CDR3 is 12 residues long. From germline, CDR1 is SEHNR and CDR2 FQNEAQ (reference sequence). V was cut by 5 bases and J by 4 bases, with 7 bases left in between. The CDR3 nucleotides read TGTGCCAGCAGCCCGATTTCAGATACGCAGTATTTT. This sequence encodes CASSPISDTQYF.

This chain uses TRBV9 with TRBJ2-2, with unresolved D. CDR3 length: 15 residues. Trimming removed 4 bases from V and 0 bases from J, with 10 bases in between. CDR1 SGDLS and CDR2 YYNGEE come from the germline V gene. The CDR3: CASSPGVANTGELFF. For the CDR3, the DNA is TGTGCCAGCAGCCCAGGTGTCGCGAACACCGGGGAGCTGTTTTTT.

This chain connects TRBV7-2 to TRBJ2-5; D may correspond to TRBD1 or TRBD2 (5 bases each). Germline V CDR1 and CDR2: SGHTA, FQGNSA. CDR3 size: 15 residues. Trimming took 5 bases from V and 1 from J, leaving 14 bases between them. CDR3 protein: CASSKNAGTQETQYF. CDR3 DNA sequence: TGTGCCAGCAGCAAAAACGCAGGGACCCAAGAGACCCAGTACTTC.

This chain connects TRBV11-3 to TRBJ2-3, with a possible D match to TRBD1 (6 bases). CDR3 length: 14 amino acids. V lost 6 bases and J 6 bases, leaving 16 bases between the germline ends. The germline V gene encodes CDR1 SGHNT and CDR2 YENEEA. As DNA, the CDR3 is TGTGCCAGCAGTTCCGCAGGGGCGTCCGATACGCAGTATTTT. Residues: CASSSAGASDTQYF.